These 30 T cell receptor beta chains share one sample of origin, sequenced in a study of blood T cells in healthy people across ages. Using a J-beta primer mix together with a sample-barcoded 5' primer, a second PCR was run for roughly 6 to 12 cycles. One entry per CDR3 protein results from TCRdb running MiXCR on the 5' RACE reads. Of around 970,000 distinct CDR3 sequences in the sample, roughly 50% were seen once. The sample was blood. Source of these receptors: a woman aged 55-75 years in good health.

The rearrangement joins TRBV9 to TRBJ1-6; 10 bases agree with TRBD1. CDR1 and CDR2 (germline): SGDLS, YYNGEE. The CDR3 loop spans 17 amino acids. J lost 10 bases, V lost 3 bases, and 13 bases had no gene match. The CDR3 is CASSDPARDRGWSPLHF. The CDR3 coding sequence is TGTGCCAGCAGCGATCCAGCCCGGGACAGGGGATGGTCACCCCTCCACTTT.

This clonotype has a count of ten or more. This chain connects TRBV11-1 to TRBJ2-5, with TRBD2 as a possible D gene (5 bases). The germline CDR1 and CDR2 sequences are SGHAT and FQDESV (reference sequence). Trimming cost V 2 bases and J 4 bases, with 8 bases left between them. The CDR3 has 13 residues. The CDR3 loop reads CASSLQSGETQYF. CDR3 bases: TGTGCCAGCAGCTTACAAAGCGGAGAGACCCAGTACTTC.

The rearrangement joins TRBV4-3 to TRBJ2-3; 11 bases line up with TRBD2. The CDR3 sequence is 18 residues long. Germline V CDR1 and CDR2: LGHNA, YSLEER. V shed 0 bases, J shed 5 bases, and the junction held 10 bases outside the gene matches. CDR3 coding DNA: TGCGCCAGCAGCCAAGAAGGTTTAGCGGGAGGGATTGTAGATACGCAGTATTTT. This gives the protein CASSQEGLAGGIVDTQYF.

The chain recombines TRBV7-9 with TRBJ2-1; unclear D gene. V was cut by 8 bases and J by 5 bases, with 10 bases left in between. Per germline, CDR1 SEHNR and CDR2 FQNEAQ (reference sequence). This CDR3 has 12 amino acids. The CDR3 DNA is TGTGCCAGCTCCGTTGGTCACAATGAGCAGTTCTTC. Its translation is CASSVGHNEQFF.

Concerning this clonotype itself: A read error may be the cause here, since a much bigger clone is one base away. The chain is built from TRBV28 and TRBJ2-5; D remains unclear. Trimming pared 7 bases from V and 4 bases from J, leaving 7 bases between. Per germline, CDR1 MDHEN and CDR2 SYDVKM. This CDR3 contains 11 residues. CDR3 loop: CASTMRETQYF. The CDR3 coding sequence is TGTGCCAGCACCATGAGAGAGACCCAGTACTTC.

The chain employs TRBV27 and TRBJ2-1; TRBD2 might be the D (6 bases). The CDR3 sequence is 18 residues long. The V end was cut by 5 bases, the J end by 5 bases, with 25 bases between. CDR1 and CDR2 from the germline V gene are MNHEY and SMNVEV (reference sequence). The CDR3 nucleotides are TGTGCCAGCAGTCCAAGGGACGGTCGGCGGGGCTGGGACAATGAGCAGTTCTTC. Protein: CASSPRDGRRGWDNEQFF.

This clonotype has ten or more counts. V is TRBV7-8 and J is TRBJ1-6; maybe TRBD1 (5 bases). CDR1 is SGHVS, CDR2 FQNEAQ, per germline. This CDR3 has 16 residues. V shed 1 base and J shed 8 bases, with 15 bases lying between them. The CDR3 DNA reads TGTGCCAGCAGCTTAGTGGCCGGACAACTCTATTCACCCCTCCACTTT. Its translation: CASSLVAGQLYSPLHF. The full variable domain, completed using reference TRBV7-8 and TRBJ1-6, is GAGVSQSPRYKVAKRGQDVALRCDPISGHVSLFWYQQALGQGPEFLTYFQNEAQLDKSGLPSDRFFAERPEGSVSTLKIQRTQQEDSAVYLCASSLVAGQLYSPLHFGNGTRLTVT.

The V gene is TRBV4-1, the J gene TRBJ2-3, with TRBD2 matching over 8 bases. J lost 3 bases, V lost 1 base, and 3 bases had no gene match. The CDR3 consists of 15 residues. Per the germline V gene, CDR1 is MGHRA and CDR2 is YSYEKL. CDR3 DNA: TGCGCCAGCAGCCAAGTAGCGGGACTGACAGATACGCAGTATTTT. Protein: CASSQVAGLTDTQYF.

The chain uses TRBV12-3 or TRBV12-4 and TRBJ2-3; TRBD1 matches at 7 bases. The CDR3 extends over 14 amino acids. J was trimmed by 5 bases and V by 6 bases; bases with no gene match: 8. The DNA for the CDR3 is TGTGCCAGCAGCCCCTACAGGGGCGGAGATACGCAGTATTTT. Its translation: CASSPYRGGDTQYF.

On this clonotype itself: The junction differs from germline at one of its ends, possibly a read error. The chain has TRBV6-2 or TRBV6-3 and TRBJ2-7; weak D call: TRBD2 (6 bases). CDR3 length equals 12 residues. Germline CDR1 is MNHEY and CDR2 is SVGEGT. The CDR3 nucleotides read TGTGCCAGCCGGGAGCGTGGGGCTGAGCGGTACTTC. Translation: CASRERGAERYF.

The CDR3 DNA reads as TGTGCCAGCAGCCCAAATACCGGGAAAAAACCCTACGAGCAGTACTTC. It specifies CASSPNTGKKPYEQYF. The chain links TRBV7-9 to TRBJ2-7, with D possibly TRBD2 on 5 matching bases. Germline lookup yields CDR1 SEHNR and CDR2 FQNEAQ (reference sequence). The CDR3 covers 16 residues. V lost 5 bases and J 2 bases, leaving 19 bases between the germline ends.

The rearrangement joins TRBV5-1 to TRBJ2-7; TRBD2 is a possible D gene (7 bases). The J call may be in error: the DNA end matches TRBJ2-5 better. CDR3 length: 15 amino acids. CDR1 is SGHRS and CDR2 is YFSETQ in the germline V gene. The CDR3 protein is CASSRAGGASETQYF. In DNA form, the CDR3 reads TGCGCCAGCAGCAGGGCTGGGGGGGCGTCAGAGACCCAGTACTTC.

The chain couples TRBV7-6 to TRBJ2-3, with unresolved D. The CDR3 covers 15 residues. V lost 5 bases, J lost 2 bases, and 14 bases lay in between. Per the germline V gene, CDR1 is SGHVS and CDR2 is FNYEAQ. The CDR3 reads CASSPNLGYTDTQYF. CDR3 DNA sequence: TGTGCCAGCAGCCCAAACCTAGGTTACACAGATACGCAGTATTTT.

The chain recombines TRBV20-1 with TRBJ2-7; TRBD2 matches 7 bases. The CDR3 runs to 12 residues. Germline assignment: CDR1 DFQATT and CDR2 SNEGSKA (reference sequence). CDR3 sequence (DNA): TGCAAAACTAGCGCGAGCTCCTACGAGCAGTACTTC. It yields the protein CKTSASSYEQYF.

This clonotype occurred once. This chain uses TRBV28 with TRBJ2-1; D unclear. The germline V gene has CDR1 MDHEN and CDR2 SYDVKM. The CDR3 totals 15 residues. Trimming removed 7 bases from V and 7 bases from J, with 20 bases in between. CDR3 DNA sequence: TGTGCCAGCAACCCGACGGCGGATTCTAAAAATGAGCAGTTCTTC. Its protein is CASNPTADSKNEQFF.

This chain links TRBV5-1 with TRBJ2-2, with TRBD1 as a possible D gene (5 bases). The V end was cut by 0 bases, the J end by 7 bases, with 13 bases between. The CDR3 totals 15 residues. Germline assignment: CDR1 SGHRS and CDR2 YFSETQ. The CDR3 DNA reads TGCGCCAGCAGCTTGGTGGCAGGGTTGATCGGGGAGCTGTTTTTT. Residues: CASSLVAGLIGELFF.

This clonotype was picked up a small number of times. This chain joins TRBV3-1 and TRBJ1-2; the D is unclear. Germline V gene lookup returns CDR1 LGHDT and CDR2 YNNKEL (reference sequence). Trimming removed 1 base from V and 5 bases from J, with 5 bases in between. The CDR3 has 12 amino acids. The CDR3 protein is CASSQVRYGYTF. The CDR3, as DNA: TGTGCCAGCAGCCAAGTTAGGTATGGCTACACCTTC.

The chain combines TRBV20-1 with TRBJ2-7; no clear D. Trimming stripped 4 bases from V and 1 base from J, with 11 bases between. CDR3 length: 13 residues. Looked up from germline, CDR1 is DFQATT and CDR2 is SNEGSKA (reference sequence). CDR3 sequence: CSAKSRLSYEQYF. Written as DNA, the CDR3 is TGCAGTGCTAAGTCCAGACTTTCCTACGAGCAGTACTTC.

The table lists this clonotype with a few counts. The V gene is TRBV27, the J gene TRBJ2-7; possibly TRBD2 for D (6 bases). Germline CDR1 reads MNHEY; CDR2 reads SMNVEV (reference sequence). This CDR3 is built from 16 residues. V lost 5 bases and J 4 bases, leaving 21 bases between the germline ends. The CDR3 region has the DNA TGTGCCAGCAGTCACGTGAGGAGGGGAAAAGGTTACGAGCAGTACTTC. Protein: CASSHVRRGKGYEQYF.

This chain joins TRBV6-6 and TRBJ2-5, with D tentatively TRBD1 (5 bases). The CDR3 totals 13 residues. The germline V gene has CDR1 MNHNY and CDR2 SVGAGI (reference sequence). V was cut by 5 bases and J by 13 bases, with 20 bases left in between. The CDR3 DNA is TGTGCCAGCAGTGGGCAGTTACCGTCAGGGCGGTACTTC. Residues: CASSGQLPSGRYF.

The CDR3 reads CAGTPKGVVLYQETQYF. For the CDR3, the DNA is TGTGCCGGCACCCCCAAAGGGGTCGTACTGTACCAAGAGACCCAGTACTTC. V is TRBV28 and J is TRBJ2-5, with a weak D call TRBD1 (5 bases). The CDR3 has 17 amino acids. V was trimmed by 11 bases and J by 0 bases, leaving 25 bases between them. CDR1 MDHEN and CDR2 SYDVKM come from the germline V gene.

In the case of this clonotype: A single base separates this from a much larger clone, so it may be a read error. V and J are TRBV4-3 and TRBJ2-5; D call uncertain. Germline CDR1 and CDR2: LGHNA and YSLEER. The CDR3 consists of 13 residues. CDR3 DNA: TGCGCCGGCAGCCAAGGGTCCCAAGAGACCCAGTACTTC. Protein: CAGSQGSQETQYF.

The chain recombines TRBV6-5 with TRBJ2-3; D is unclear. The germline V gene encodes CDR1 MNHEY and CDR2 SVGAGI. The V end lost 2 bases, the J end lost 4 bases, and 10 bases lay between the germline ends. This CDR3 is 14 amino acids long. The CDR3 sequence is CASSYASPSDTQYF. The CDR3 DNA reads TGTGCCAGCAGTTACGCCAGCCCCTCAGATACGCAGTATTTT.

This chain connects TRBV6-5 to TRBJ2-3, with 9 bases matching TRBD1. The CDR3 consists of 15 residues. The ends lost 5 bases at V and 4 bases at J; junction bases unmatched: 7. Germline lookup yields CDR1 MNHEY and CDR2 SVGAGI. The CDR3 loop is CASSSTGGVSDTQYF. The CDR3 DNA reads TGTGCCAGCAGTAGCACAGGGGGCGTGTCAGATACGCAGTATTTT.

This clonotype has more than one count but fewer than ten. The genes are TRBV7-2 and TRBJ1-2, with TRBD1 identical over 7 bases. Per germline, CDR1 SGHTA and CDR2 FQGNSA. The ends lost 6 bases at V and 3 bases at J; junction bases unmatched: 10. The CDR3 spans 15 residues. The CDR3 DNA is TGTGCCAGCAGACAAGCCGGGACAGCAGACTATGGCTACACCTTC. Its translation is CASRQAGTADYGYTF.

V usage is TRBV10-3 and J usage is TRBJ1-6; maybe TRBD1 (5 bases). V was clipped by 4 bases and J by 6 bases, with 7 bases between them. Per germline, CDR1 ENHRY and CDR2 SYGVKD. The CDR3 runs to 13 residues. The CDR3 coding sequence is TGTGCCATCAGTGGACAGACTAATTCACCCCTCCACTTT. It translates to CAISGQTNSPLHF.

This clonotype was recorded a few times. The chain recombines TRBV5-5 with TRBJ2-5, with D perhaps being TRBD1 or TRBD2 (5 bases each). Germline V gives CDR1 SGHKS, CDR2 YYEKEE (reference sequence). The CDR3 totals 14 residues. The V end lost 3 bases, the J end lost 1 base, and 10 bases lay between the germline ends. CDR3 DNA: TGTGCCAGCAGCTCCCGGGACCTCCAAGAGACCCAGTACTTC. Protein: CASSSRDLQETQYF.

Worth noting for this clonotype: This may come from a read error, since a much larger clone is one base off. The CDR3 DNA follows: TGCAGTGCTAGAACTAACGCACGGTCTTGGGATGCCCAGTTCTTC. Amino acids: CSARTNARSWDAQFF. The chain employs TRBV20-1 and TRBJ2-1; D remains ambiguous. V was pared by 2 bases and J by 13 bases, with 24 bases between. Germline V lookup: CDR1 DFQATT, CDR2 SNEGSKA (reference sequence). CDR3 length: 15 amino acids.

As to this clonotype: At one boundary the junction diverges from the germline segment, which might be a read error. The chain combines TRBV11-2 with TRBJ2-6; D is unclear. This CDR3 spans 19 amino acids. Germline V CDR1 and CDR2: SGHAT, FQNNGV. CDR3 amino acids: CACSPHRLAKSSGANVLTF. The DNA for the CDR3 is TGTGCCTGCAGCCCCCATAGACTGGCCAAGAGCTCTGGGGCCAACGTCCTGACTTTC.

This chain joins TRBV2 and TRBJ2-6, with TRBD1 identical over 9 bases. The germline gives CDR1 SNHLY, CDR2 FYNNEI. V dropped 3 bases and J dropped 0; count of bases not matched to a gene: 6. The CDR3 length is 18 residues. The CDR3 spells CASSDWTGASSGANVLTF. DNA of the CDR3: TGTGCCAGCAGTGATTGGACAGGGGCAAGCTCTGGGGCCAACGTCCTGACTTTC.